Reported below is one T cell receptor beta chain. Its antigen is undetermined. This sample stems from a study of T cell responses to AZD1222 COVID-19 vaccine. Whole-study results and caveats: Spike-specific TCR breadth and depth both grew after two AZD1222 doses. It should be noted that donors were predominantly white British and more often female, and clonal diversity was possibly underestimated. After the peak T cell response, and only then, were repertoires sampled. The study reported that nearly half of spike-specific TCRs target unmutated variant regions.

Germline V CDR1 and CDR2: MRHNA, SNTAGT. The CDR3 is 15 amino acids. V dropped 3 bases and J dropped 4; count of bases not matched to a gene: 6. Method: immunoSEQ multiplex PCR; TCRdb's copy keeps in-frame clones and lacks some. The sample has fewer than 120,000 clones, more than 90% seen once. This clonotype was obtained from an adult who received the AZD1222 COVID-19 vaccine. The rearrangement uses TRBV6-4 and TRBJ2-3, with 8 bases aligning to TRBD1. The sequenced sample was peripheral blood, obtained 28 days after the second AZD1222 dose. CDR3: CASSENRGSADTQYF. The CDR3 DNA follows: TGTGCCAGCAGTGAAAACAGGGGGAGTGCAGATACGCAGTATTTT.